The 15 T cell receptor beta chains reported below all come from one sample, sequenced in a study of post-analysis software for immune sequencing data. Antigens of these TCRs are unknown. Study observations and caveats: Higher frequency in patients than in controls was seen for several TRBV segments, with TRBV5-6, TRBV5-1 and TRBV20-1 among them.

Carried by the TCR beta cDNA libraries were unique molecular identifiers. TCRdb reprocessed the PCR reads with MiXCR, giving one entry per CDR3 protein. Of a few hundred thousand distinct CDR3 sequences in the sample, about a third are singletons; the top ten hold 6%. The sample was blood. These receptors all stem from a girl aged 2 to 17 with multiple sclerosis.

This clonotype was found many times. The CDR3 protein is CASIRGGSSYEQYF. In DNA form, the CDR3 reads TGTGCCAGCATCCGGGGGGGGAGCTCCTACGAGCAGTACTTC. This chain joins TRBV6-2 or TRBV6-3 and TRBJ2-7; 8 bases are a match to TRBD2. CDR1 is MNHEY and CDR2 is SVGEGT in the germline V gene. V lost 7 bases, J lost 0 bases, and 5 bases stayed unmatched. This CDR3 spans 14 amino acids.

The chain carries TRBV5-5 and TRBJ2-3; the match to TRBD2 covers 7 bases. The CDR3 totals 15 residues. V gave up 5 bases and J gave up 6 bases; unmatched junction bases: 12. The germline gives CDR1 SGHKS, CDR2 YYEKEE (reference sequence). The CDR3 DNA follows: TGTGCCAGCAGTCCAATTCCAGCGGGGACGGATACGCAGTATTTT. Translating it yields CASSPIPAGTDTQYF.

The chain has TRBV6-5 and TRBJ2-3; D unresolved. The CDR3 sequence is 15 residues long. The germline CDR1 and CDR2 sequences are MNHEY and SVGAGI. The V gene lost 6 bases and the J gene lost 0 bases, with 13 bases spanning the gap. CDR3 region: CASSSRRSSTDTQYF. The CDR3 DNA reads TGTGCCAGCAGCTCTCGAAGATCTAGCACAGATACGCAGTATTTT.

The CDR3 DNA follows: TGTGCCAGCAGTGTTTTTATCGTAACCAATGAGCAGTTCTTC. The encoded protein is CASSVFIVTNEQFF. The gene calls are TRBV6-1 and TRBJ2-1, with unresolved D. V lost 4 bases, J lost 6 bases, and 13 bases lay in between. The CDR3 spans 14 residues. Germline CDR1 is MNHNS and CDR2 is SASEGT.

CDR3 DNA: TGTGCTTTTCAGACCGGGACTAGCGATTACGAGCAGTACTTC. Protein product: CAFQTGTSDYEQYF. The V gene is TRBV30, the J gene TRBJ2-5; 10 positions match TRBD2. The last part of the DNA fits TRBJ2-7 better; the J call may be wrong. This CDR3 contains 14 residues. Germline V gene data show CDR1 as GTSNPN and CDR2 as SVGIG (reference sequence).

V gene TRBV7-9 combines with J gene TRBJ2-7, with 13 bases matching TRBD2. Germline loops: CDR1 SEHNR, CDR2 FQNEAQ (reference sequence). The CDR3 runs 19 residues. Unmatched junction bases numbered 15, after V lost 5 bases and J lost 2 bases. The CDR3 spells CASSHGTSGTRLTTYEQYF. CDR3 coding DNA: TGTGCCAGCAGCCATGGGACTAGCGGGACCCGCCTAACCACCTACGAGCAGTACTTC.

This clonotype appeared many times. The V gene is TRBV6-6, the J gene TRBJ2-5, with TRBD2 matching over 12 bases. V shed 7 bases, J shed 5 bases, and the junction held 5 bases outside the gene matches. The germline gives CDR1 MNHNY, CDR2 SVGAGI (reference sequence). CDR3 length: 14 amino acids. The CDR3 DNA reads as TGTGCCAGCACTCCTAGCGGGGGGGTTGAGACCCAGTACTTC. This translates into CASTPSGGVETQYF.

This clonotype has more than one count but fewer than ten. The V and J genes are TRBV4-1 and TRBJ2-1; 10 bases match TRBD2. The germline gives CDR1 MGHRA, CDR2 YSYEKL. The length of the CDR3 is 16 residues. The trim removed 0 bases at V and 13 bases at J, leaving 12 bases unmatched. CDR3 coding DNA: TGCGCCAGCAGCCAAGATAAGCGGGGGGGCGTGGAGACCCAGTTCTTC. Its translation is CASSQDKRGGVETQFF.

This chain connects TRBV11-2 to TRBJ2-7; D not resolved. Judging by the DNA end, TRBJ2-5 fits better; the J call may be wrong. The CDR3 loop spans 16 amino acids. Germline V lookup: CDR1 SGHAT, CDR2 FQNNGV. The CDR3 sequence: CASSHSPYRPRQTQYF. The CDR3 DNA sequence: TGTGCCAGCAGCCATTCCCCTTATCGCCCCCGGCAGACCCAGTACTTC.

The chain is built from TRBV20-1 and TRBJ1-5; D possibly corresponds to TRBD1 (5 bases). Germline CDR1 reads DFQATT; CDR2 reads SNEGSKA (reference sequence). The CDR3 runs to 14 residues. Trimming pared 3 bases from V and 3 bases from J, leaving 12 bases between. The CDR3: CSASGGSDNQPQHF. The CDR3 nucleotides read TGCAGTGCTAGCGGGGGGAGTGACAATCAGCCCCAGCATTTT.

The rearrangement links TRBV2 to TRBJ2-2; no clear D. From germline, CDR1 is SNHLY and CDR2 FYNNEI. V was pared by 4 bases and J by 7 bases, with 7 bases between. This CDR3 region has 12 residues. CDR3 sequence reads: CASSGAVGELFF. CDR3 coding DNA: TGTGCCAGCAGTGGGGCGGTCGGGGAGCTGTTTTTT.

This clonotype was picked up a small number of times. This sequence joins TRBV20-1 and TRBJ2-4; 7 bases are shared with TRBD2. The J call is doubtful: the DNA matches TRBJ2-7 better. CDR3 length: 14 amino acids. CDR1 is DFQATT, CDR2 SNEGSKA, per germline (reference sequence). CDR3 DNA sequence: TGCAGTGCTAGAGATCAGTACGGCGGGGGCGAGCAGTACTTC. It encodes CSARDQYGGGEQYF.

This clonotype has a handful of counts. This chain links TRBV7-2 with TRBJ2-3, with unresolved D. V was shortened by 5 bases and J by 1 base, with 13 bases between the two germline ends. The CDR3 is 15 residues long. The germline CDR1 and CDR2 sequences are SGHTA and FQGNSA. The CDR3 reads CASSLRTARTDTQYF. CDR3 DNA: TGTGCCAGCAGCCTTAGGACGGCTCGCACAGATACGCAGTATTTT.

V gene TRBV12-3 or TRBV12-4 combines with J gene TRBJ1-1; D may be TRBD1 (5 bases). V was trimmed by 7 bases and J by 6 bases, leaving 15 bases between them. This CDR3 is 13 amino acids long. The CDR3 DNA sequence: TGTGCCAGCACCCAGAGGGTGGGACCTGAAGCTTTCTTT. It yields the protein CASTQRVGPEAFF.

The rearrangement joins TRBV24-1 to TRBJ2-3; D might be TRBD1 (6 bases). Germline V gives CDR1 KGHDR, CDR2 SFDVKD. This CDR3 spans 16 amino acids. Trimming cost V 3 bases and J 4 bases, with 16 bases left between them. Written as DNA, the CDR3 is TGTGCCACCAGTGATCCCCTCGACAGGTTCGCAGATACGCAGTATTTT. It specifies CATSDPLDRFADTQYF.